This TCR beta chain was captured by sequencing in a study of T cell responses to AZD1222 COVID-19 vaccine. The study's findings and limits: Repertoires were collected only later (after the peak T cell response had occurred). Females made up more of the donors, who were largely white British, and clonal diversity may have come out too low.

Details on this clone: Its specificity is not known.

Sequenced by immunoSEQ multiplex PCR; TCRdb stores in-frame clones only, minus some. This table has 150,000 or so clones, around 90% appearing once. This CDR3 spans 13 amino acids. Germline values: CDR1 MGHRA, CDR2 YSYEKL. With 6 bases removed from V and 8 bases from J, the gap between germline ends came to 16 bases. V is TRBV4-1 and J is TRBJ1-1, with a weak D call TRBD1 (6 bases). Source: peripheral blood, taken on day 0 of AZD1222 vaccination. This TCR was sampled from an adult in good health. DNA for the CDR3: TGCGCCAGCAGTCTCGATTCCGGGACAGAAGCTTTCTTT. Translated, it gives CASSLDSGTEAFF.